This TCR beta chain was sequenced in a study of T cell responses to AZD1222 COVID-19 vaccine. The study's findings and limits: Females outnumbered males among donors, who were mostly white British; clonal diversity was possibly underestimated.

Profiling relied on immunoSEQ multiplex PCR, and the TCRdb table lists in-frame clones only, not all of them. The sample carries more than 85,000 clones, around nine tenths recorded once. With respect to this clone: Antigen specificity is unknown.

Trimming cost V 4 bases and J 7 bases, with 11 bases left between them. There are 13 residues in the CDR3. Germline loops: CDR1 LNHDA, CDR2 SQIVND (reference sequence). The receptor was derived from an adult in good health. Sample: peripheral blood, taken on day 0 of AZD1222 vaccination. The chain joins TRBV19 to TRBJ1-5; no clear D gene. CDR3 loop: CASSTEVGQPQHF. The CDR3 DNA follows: TGTGCCAGTAGTACCGAGGTGGGGCAGCCCCAGCATTTT.